This T cell receptor (beta chain) appears in the sequencing data of a study of blood T cell repertoires in COVID-19. Study at large: The United States, Italy and Spain provided the acute and convalescent COVID-19 samples. In each case, the material was cDNA or gDNA derived from T cells, B-cell-depleted T cells, or PBMCs.

Authors' processing steps: Estimated nucleated cell counts came from reference gene primer amplification. Measured with immunoSEQ multiplex PCR; TCRdb has only the in-frame clones, and not every one. D and trimming come from the DNA, and the V and J calls and clone size come from that table. The sample records roughly 250,000 clones, around 90% being singletons. Those who participated ranged in age from roughly 18 to 89 years and resided in about two dozen US areas. In germline, CDR1 is SNHLY, CDR2 FYNNEI. V lost 4 bases and J lost 0, with 9 bases in between. The CDR3 runs 14 residues. This sequence joins TRBV2 and TRBJ1-1; no clear D gene. The sequence derives from a human donor in a cohort exposed to, infected with or recovered from COVID-19 (not recorded which). The donor label of this sample is uncertain. Sequencing used PBMCs or T cells enriched from blood (not recorded which). DNA of the CDR3: TGTGCCAGCAGTGGTACTGTGGTGAACACTGAAGCTTTCTTT. Its protein is CASSGTVVNTEAFF.